Listed below are T cell receptor beta chains from one sample, sequenced in a study of cytomegalovirus exposure and HLA in healthy donors. Only in-frame clones appear in the TCRdb table, and some are missing; sequencing was by immunoSEQ multiplex PCR. The sample gives more than 80,000 clones, about two thirds of which show up once; 2% to 2.5% is in the top ten. Sequenced material: PBMCs. The receptors were gathered from a human donor in good health. CDR3s include the opening cysteine and the closing phenylalanine or tryptophan. D genes are given only for firm matches. Only part of the rows carry a size: once, few, many, or a class if the clone is expanded.

v_call: TRBV19; d_call: -; cdr3_length: 15; clone_size: -; j_call: TRBJ1-4; cdr3_aa: CASSIGPGQNEKLFF; cdr3_nt: TGTGCCAGTAGTATAGGACCTGGACAGAATGAAAAACTGTTTTTT
v_call: TRBV19; d_call: -; cdr3_length: 13; clone_size: few; j_call: TRBJ1-2; cdr3_aa: CASSITGIDGYTF; cdr3_nt: TGTGCCAGTAGTATCACGGGGATCGATGGCTACACCTTC
v_call: TRBV7-2; d_call: -; cdr3_length: 14; clone_size: few; j_call: TRBJ2-7; cdr3_aa: CASSLDNRVDEQYF; cdr3_nt: TGTGCCAGCAGCTTAGACAACAGGGTCGACGAGCAGTACTTC
v_call: TRBV11-3; d_call: -; cdr3_length: 15; clone_size: -; j_call: TRBJ1-6; cdr3_aa: CASSLARGFNSPLHF; cdr3_nt: TGTGCCAGCAGCTTAGCTCGGGGATTTAATTCACCCCTCCACTTT
v_call: TRBV6-5; d_call: TRBD1; cdr3_length: 14; clone_size: few; j_call: TRBJ1-6; cdr3_aa: CASRRQGYNSPLHF; cdr3_nt: TGTGCCAGCAGGAGACAGGGCTATAATTCACCCCTCCACTTT
v_call: TRBV19; d_call: -; cdr3_length: 14; clone_size: once; j_call: TRBJ1-1; cdr3_aa: CACNSVNMNTEAFF; cdr3_nt: TGTGCATGCAATTCAGTTAACATGAACACTGAAGCTTTCTTT
v_call: TRBV6-1; d_call: TRBD1; cdr3_length: 12; clone_size: -; j_call: TRBJ1-2; cdr3_aa: CASSEDREGYTF; cdr3_nt: TGTGCCAGCAGTGAGGACAGGGAGGGCTACACCTTC
v_call: TRBV29-1; d_call: TRBD1; cdr3_length: 14; clone_size: -; j_call: TRBJ1-1; cdr3_aa: CSVEQGGIGTEAFF; cdr3_nt: TGCAGCGTTGAACAGGGGGGAATTGGCACTGAAGCTTTCTTT
v_call: TRBV30; d_call: TRBD2; cdr3_length: 12; clone_size: -; j_call: TRBJ2-7; cdr3_aa: CACTSGVYEQYF; cdr3_nt: TGTGCCTGCACTAGCGGGGTTTACGAGCAGTACTTC
v_call: TRBV7-9; d_call: -; cdr3_length: 17; clone_size: once; j_call: TRBJ1-6; cdr3_aa: CASSLARAGIDNSPLHF; cdr3_nt: TGTGCCAGCAGCTTAGCGCGGGCCGGGATCGATAATTCACCCCTCCACTTT
v_call: TRBV5-4; d_call: TRBD2; cdr3_length: 15; clone_size: -; j_call: TRBJ2-1; cdr3_aa: CASSIAQRGGNEQFF; cdr3_nt: TGTGCCAGCAGCATAGCCCAGCGGGGGGGCAATGAGCAGTTCTTC
v_call: TRBV6-5; d_call: TRBD2; cdr3_length: 13; clone_size: -; j_call: TRBJ2-5; cdr3_aa: CASMAGGGETQYF; cdr3_nt: TGTGCCAGCATGGCGGGGGGTGGAGAGACCCAGTACTTC
v_call: TRBV19; d_call: -; cdr3_length: 13; clone_size: -; j_call: TRBJ2-7; cdr3_aa: CASRRDGSYEQYF; cdr3_nt: TGTGCCAGTAGGCGGGACGGTTCCTACGAGCAGTACTTC
v_call: TRBV19; d_call: TRBD1; cdr3_length: 13; clone_size: few; j_call: TRBJ1-4; cdr3_aa: CASWTGSNEKLFF; cdr3_nt: TGTGCCAGTTGGACAGGGTCTAATGAAAAACTGTTTTTT
v_call: TRBV18; d_call: TRBD1; cdr3_length: 15; clone_size: -; j_call: TRBJ1-2; cdr3_aa: CASSPYGDRAGGYTF; cdr3_nt: TGTGCCAGCTCACCATATGGAGACAGGGCTGGTGGCTACACCTTC
v_call: TRBV19; d_call: -; cdr3_length: 17; clone_size: few; j_call: TRBJ2-3; cdr3_aa: CASSGGSIDLFTDTQYF; cdr3_nt: TGTGCCAGTTCCGGGGGATCGATCGACTTATTCACAGATACGCAGTATTTT
v_call: TRBV2; d_call: -; cdr3_length: 11; clone_size: -; j_call: TRBJ2-3; cdr3_aa: CASGRGDAQYF; cdr3_nt: TGTGCCAGCGGAAGGGGTGATGCGCAGTATTTT
v_call: TRBV5-6; d_call: -; cdr3_length: 12; clone_size: -; j_call: TRBJ1-2; cdr3_aa: CASSLDVIGYTF; cdr3_nt: TGTGCCAGCAGCTTGGATGTTATCGGCTACACCTTC
v_call: TRBV18; d_call: TRBD2; cdr3_length: 17; clone_size: -; j_call: TRBJ2-1; cdr3_aa: CASSPRSTGGEYNEQFF; cdr3_nt: TGTGCCAGCTCACCCCGGTCCACCGGGGGGGAATACAATGAGCAGTTCTTC
v_call: TRBV19; d_call: -; cdr3_length: 16; clone_size: -; j_call: TRBJ1-6; cdr3_aa: CASSPARGLTGSPLHF; cdr3_nt: TGTGCCAGTAGTCCTGCGCGGGGACTCACTGGATCACCCCTCCACTTT
v_call: TRBV19; d_call: -; cdr3_length: 13; clone_size: few; j_call: TRBJ1-2; cdr3_aa: CASSIQGKNGYTF; cdr3_nt: TGTGCCAGTAGTATTCAGGGGAAGAATGGCTACACCTTC
v_call: TRBV6-6; d_call: TRBD2; cdr3_length: 14; clone_size: -; j_call: TRBJ2-5; cdr3_aa: CASSVTSWGETQYF; cdr3_nt: TGTGCCAGCAGTGTGACTAGCTGGGGAGAGACCCAGTACTTC
v_call: TRBV29-1; d_call: -; cdr3_length: 14; clone_size: few; j_call: TRBJ1-5; cdr3_aa: CSVEGRLSNQPQHF; cdr3_nt: TGCAGCGTTGAAGGGAGACTTAGCAATCAGCCCCAGCATTTT
v_call: TRBV6-5; d_call: -; cdr3_length: 15; clone_size: -; j_call: TRBJ1-2; cdr3_aa: CASSYSGAIGYGYTF; cdr3_nt: TGTGCCAGCAGCTATTCAGGGGCGATCGGGTATGGCTACACCTTC
v_call: TRBV6-1; d_call: TRBD1; cdr3_length: 15; clone_size: -; j_call: TRBJ2-7; cdr3_aa: CASSEGPGQVYEQYF; cdr3_nt: TGTGCCAGCAGTGAAGGGCCGGGACAGGTATACGAGCAGTACTTC
v_call: TRBV7-3; d_call: -; cdr3_length: 15; clone_size: -; j_call: TRBJ2-6; cdr3_aa: CASSLTGAGANVLTF; cdr3_nt: TGTGCCAGCAGCTTAACAGGGGCCGGGGCCAACGTCCTGACTTTC
v_call: TRBV5-1; d_call: -; cdr3_length: 15; clone_size: -; j_call: TRBJ2-5; cdr3_aa: CASSSQGTPGETQYF; cdr3_nt: TGCGCCAGCAGCTCCCAGGGGACCCCGGGAGAGACCCAGTACTTC
v_call: TRBV11-2; d_call: TRBD1; cdr3_length: 16; clone_size: -; j_call: TRBJ2-1; cdr3_aa: CASSHRDRGSYNEQFF; cdr3_nt: TGTGCCAGCAGCCACCGGGACAGGGGTTCCTACAATGAGCAGTTCTTC
v_call: TRBV7-9; d_call: -; cdr3_length: 13; clone_size: -; j_call: TRBJ1-5; cdr3_aa: CASSGTGDQPQHF; cdr3_nt: TGTGCCAGCAGCGGAACGGGGGATCAGCCCCAGCATTTT
v_call: TRBV14; d_call: -; cdr3_length: 16; clone_size: few; j_call: TRBJ2-7; cdr3_aa: CASSQGPTVFSYEQYF; cdr3_nt: TGTGCCAGCAGCCAAGGCCCGACAGTTTTCTCCTACGAGCAGTACTTC
v_call: TRBV10-3; d_call: -; cdr3_length: 14; clone_size: few; j_call: TRBJ1-5; cdr3_aa: CAISDSAGSKAQHF; cdr3_nt: TGTGCCATCAGTGATTCTGCGGGGAGTAAGGCCCAGCATTTT
v_call: TRBV4-3; d_call: -; cdr3_length: 15; clone_size: -; j_call: TRBJ1-5; cdr3_aa: CASSQILWGGQPQHF; cdr3_nt: TGCGCCAGCAGCCAAATCCTTTGGGGAGGTCAGCCCCAGCATTTT
v_call: TRBV4-3; d_call: -; cdr3_length: 14; clone_size: -; j_call: TRBJ2-1; cdr3_aa: CASSPASAPGEQFF; cdr3_nt: TGCGCCAGCAGCCCGGCCTCAGCGCCGGGTGAGCAGTTCTTC
v_call: TRBV5-1; d_call: -; cdr3_length: 17; clone_size: -; j_call: TRBJ1-4; cdr3_aa: CASSSGIRVALIEKLFF; cdr3_nt: TGCGCCAGCAGCTCGGGAATTAGGGTAGCGCTGATAGAAAAACTGTTTTTT
v_call: TRBV4-3; d_call: -; cdr3_length: 14; clone_size: -; j_call: TRBJ1-1; cdr3_aa: CASSQGTANTEAFF; cdr3_nt: TGCGCCAGCAGCCAAGGGACAGCGAACACTGAAGCTTTCTTT
v_call: TRBV6-6; d_call: -; cdr3_length: 16; clone_size: -; j_call: TRBJ2-4; cdr3_aa: CASSRGQQQAKNIQYF; cdr3_nt: TGTGCCAGCAGTCGAGGACAGCAACAAGCCAAAAACATTCAGTACTTC
v_call: TRBV9; d_call: -; cdr3_length: 14; clone_size: -; j_call: TRBJ2-5; cdr3_aa: CASSVGGNEETQYF; cdr3_nt: TGTGCCAGCAGCGTAGGAGGGAACGAAGAGACCCAGTACTTC
v_call: TRBV4-1; d_call: TRBD1; cdr3_length: 15; clone_size: -; j_call: TRBJ1-5; cdr3_aa: CASSQEDRVNQPQHF; cdr3_nt: TGCGCCAGCAGCCAAGAGGACAGGGTAAACCAGCCCCAGCATTTT
v_call: TRBV6-5; d_call: TRBD1; cdr3_length: 15; clone_size: -; j_call: TRBJ2-7; cdr3_aa: CASKRQQGAYYEQYF; cdr3_nt: TGTGCCAGCAAACGTCAACAGGGGGCCTACTACGAGCAGTACTTC
v_call: TRBV11-3; d_call: TRBD1; cdr3_length: 14; clone_size: -; j_call: TRBJ1-6; cdr3_aa: CASSPGQANSPLHF; cdr3_nt: TGTGCCAGCAGCCCGGGACAGGCCAATTCACCCCTCCACTTT
v_call: TRBV6-5; d_call: -; cdr3_length: 13; clone_size: -; j_call: TRBJ1-2; cdr3_aa: CASSYYQEGGYTF; cdr3_nt: TGTGCCAGCAGTTACTACCAGGAGGGTGGCTACACCTTC
v_call: TRBV5-6; d_call: -; cdr3_length: 16; clone_size: -; j_call: TRBJ2-2; cdr3_aa: CASSFRPLGLTGELFF; cdr3_nt: TGTGCCAGCAGCTTTCGCCCCCTCGGACTCACCGGGGAGCTGTTTTTT
v_call: TRBV19; d_call: TRBD1; cdr3_length: 15; clone_size: -; j_call: TRBJ1-2; cdr3_aa: CASSIERTGGKGYTF; cdr3_nt: TGTGCCAGTAGTATAGAACGAACAGGGGGTAAGGGCTACACCTTC
v_call: TRBV7-9; d_call: TRBD1; cdr3_length: 14; clone_size: -; j_call: TRBJ1-2; cdr3_aa: CASSLEGARYGYTF; cdr3_nt: TGTGCCAGCAGCTTAGAGGGGGCAAGGTATGGCTACACCTTC
v_call: TRBV20-1; d_call: TRBD1; cdr3_length: 11; clone_size: -; j_call: TRBJ1-4; cdr3_aa: CSVGTVEELFF; cdr3_nt: TGCAGTGTTGGGACAGTAGAGGAACTGTTTTTT
v_call: TRBV30; d_call: -; cdr3_length: 15; clone_size: few; j_call: TRBJ1-2; cdr3_aa: CAWSGGRAGDYGYTF; cdr3_nt: TGTGCCTGGAGTGGCGGCCGGGCCGGGGACTATGGCTACACCTTC
v_call: TRBV6-5; d_call: -; cdr3_length: 13; clone_size: -; j_call: TRBJ1-2; cdr3_aa: CASNRGGTDGYTF; cdr3_nt: TGTGCCAGCAATCGAGGGGGAACGGATGGCTACACCTTC
v_call: TRBV6-1; d_call: -; cdr3_length: 13; clone_size: -; j_call: TRBJ1-4; cdr3_aa: CASSEQLEGKLFF; cdr3_nt: TGTGCCAGCAGTGAACAGCTTGAGGGAAAACTGTTTTTT
v_call: TRBV7-9; d_call: TRBD1; cdr3_length: 15; clone_size: few; j_call: TRBJ1-3; cdr3_aa: CASSPDRGSGNTIYF; cdr3_nt: TGTGCCAGCAGCCCGGACAGGGGTTCAGGAAACACCATATATTTT
v_call: TRBV7-9; d_call: -; cdr3_length: 17; clone_size: few; j_call: TRBJ1-3; cdr3_aa: CASSRPGLQRSGNTIYF; cdr3_nt: TGTGCCAGCAGCCGCCCGGGACTCCAACGATCCGGAAACACCATATATTTT
v_call: TRBV18; d_call: TRBD2; cdr3_length: 15; clone_size: -; j_call: TRBJ2-3; cdr3_aa: CASSRAGGASDTQYF; cdr3_nt: TGTGCCAGCTCCCGAGCGGGGGGCGCTTCAGATACGCAGTATTTT
v_call: TRBV9; d_call: -; cdr3_length: 15; clone_size: -; j_call: TRBJ1-2; cdr3_aa: CASSVALAKRSGYTF; cdr3_nt: TGTGCCAGCAGCGTAGCTCTGGCCAAACGGAGTGGCTACACCTTC
v_call: TRBV10-3; d_call: TRBD2; cdr3_length: 13; clone_size: -; j_call: TRBJ2-2; cdr3_aa: CAISGGGAGELFF; cdr3_nt: TGTGCCATCAGTGGGGGAGGGGCCGGGGAGCTGTTTTTT
v_call: TRBV7-2; d_call: -; cdr3_length: 14; clone_size: -; j_call: TRBJ1-4; cdr3_aa: CASSLGRSNEKLFF; cdr3_nt: TGTGCCAGCAGCTTAGGCCGGAGTAATGAAAAACTGTTTTTT
v_call: TRBV9; d_call: -; cdr3_length: 18; clone_size: -; j_call: TRBJ1-4; cdr3_aa: CASSPTPGLVGTNEKLFF; cdr3_nt: TGTGCCAGCAGCCCCACCCCAGGGCTGGTGGGAACTAATGAAAAACTGTTTTTT
v_call: TRBV5-1; d_call: TRBD1; cdr3_length: 12; clone_size: -; j_call: TRBJ1-2; cdr3_aa: CASNTGGNGYTF; cdr3_nt: TGCGCCAGCAACACAGGGGGCAATGGCTACACCTTC
v_call: TRBV7-2; d_call: TRBD1; cdr3_length: 16; clone_size: -; j_call: TRBJ2-4; cdr3_aa: CASSVRDRGAKNIQYF; cdr3_nt: TGTGCCAGCAGCGTCCGGGACAGGGGCGCCAAAAACATTCAGTACTTC